The 5 T cell receptor beta chains in this list originate from one sample, sequenced in a study of blood T cells in healthy people across ages. Primed by a sample-barcoded 5' primer and a J-beta primer mix, a second PCR proceeded for 7 to 11 cycles. TCRdb reprocessed the 5' RACE reads with MiXCR, giving one entry per CDR3 protein. This sample has under 800,000 distinct CDR3 sequences; around 40% occur once, and the top ten carry around a fifth. Sequencing input: blood. The receptors were gathered from a woman aged 55-69 years in good health.

Notes on this clonotype: The junction departs from germline at one end; a sequencing error may be responsible. The V call is TRBV29-1, the J call TRBJ2-1; 8 nucleotides align to TRBD1. This CDR3 contains 14 residues. Germline lookup yields CDR1 SQVTM and CDR2 ANQGSEA. In DNA form, the CDR3 reads TGCAGCGTCCAAGGACAGGGAACCTACAATGGGCAGTTCTTC. Protein sequence: CSVQGQGTYNGQFF.

The V and J genes are TRBV20-1 and TRBJ2-3; D is undetermined. CDR3 length equals 14 residues. The V gene's germline CDR1 is DFQATT and CDR2 SNEGSKA (reference sequence). Trimming removed 0 bases at V and 8 bases at J, with 15 bases between. Here the CDR3 reads CSARDGGRFSTQYF. CDR3 nucleotides: TGCAGTGCTAGAGATGGTGGGCGTTTTTCTACGCAGTATTTT.

The CDR3 loop reads CASSYKRGAATQYF. The CDR3 DNA is TGTGCCAGCAGTTACAAGCGGGGGGCCGCGACCCAGTACTTC. V gene TRBV6-5 combines with J gene TRBJ2-5, with 9 positions matching TRBD2. Germline V gives CDR1 MNHEY, CDR2 SVGAGI. J was trimmed by 7 bases and V by 2 bases; bases with no gene match: 5. This CDR3 contains 14 residues.

Concerning this clonotype itself: A much larger clone is a single base away; this may be a read error. This chain uses TRBV7-2 with TRBJ2-1, with 8 bases matching TRBD2. V dropped 3 bases and J dropped 10; count of bases not matched to a gene: 11. The CDR3 is 15 amino acids. From germline, CDR1 is SGHTA and CDR2 FQGNSA. CDR3 amino acids: CASSLPGKREYEQFF. The CDR3 DNA reads TGTGCCAGCAGCTTGCCGGGCAAGCGGGAGTACGAGCAGTTCTTC. The whole variable domain, remainder taken from reference TRBV7-2 and TRBJ2-1, is GAGVSQSPSNKVTEKGKDVELRCDPISGHTALYWYRQSLGQGLEFLIYFQGNSAPDKSGLPSDRFSAERTGGSVSTLTIQRTQQEDSAVYLCASSLPGKREYEQFFGPGTRLTVL.

This clonotype was seen many times. This chain uses TRBV10-3 with TRBJ2-7; no firm D call. The germline gives CDR1 ENHRY, CDR2 SYGVKD. The CDR3 has 12 residues. V lost 4 bases and J 0 bases, leaving 4 bases between the germline ends. In nucleotides, the CDR3 is TGTGCCATCAGTGCTACCTCCTACGAGCAGTACTTC. As protein: CAISATSYEQYF.